This T cell receptor (beta chain) originates from a study of T cell responses to AZD1222 COVID-19 vaccine. In the case of this clone: As yet, its antigen is unknown.

V shed 0 bases and J shed 9 bases, with 21 bases lying between them. The germline V gene encodes CDR1 MNHEY and CDR2 SVGAGI. The CDR3 is 16 amino acids. Here immunoSEQ multiplex PCR was the method, and the copy in TCRdb shows in-frame clones only, minus some. The table shows roughly 150,000 clones, with approximately 93% occurring only once. Study results and limitations: A rise in Spike-specific TCR breadth and depth followed two AZD1222 doses. Females made up more of the donors, who were largely white British, and clonal diversity may have come out too low. Seropositivity was recorded at baseline in only a handful of AZD1222 recipients. The study found vaccine-associated CD4 TCRs spanning spike, dominant at 160-218 and 743-854.

The sample consisted of peripheral blood, taken 28 days after the second AZD1222 dose. The chain links TRBV6-5 to TRBJ2-7, with D possibly TRBD2 on 6 matching bases. The TCR originated in an adult who received the AZD1222 COVID-19 vaccine. CDR3 sequence reads: CASSYSGTDEIRGQYF. As DNA, the CDR3 is TGTGCCAGCAGTTACTCCGGGACTGATGAGATACGAGGGCAGTACTTC.